This is a list of T cell receptor beta chains from one sample in a study of beta chain features in type 1 diabetes. The assay was immunoSEQ multiplex PCR, and TCRdb's table has in-frame clones only and misses some. The sample has some 370,000 clones; around 10% are singletons. The sequencing sample was made of central memory CD4+ T cells from blood. The source is a young man with type 1 diabetes. The CDR3 runs from the conserved cysteine through the conserved F or W. The D gene is left open where the match is weak. Where a row states a size, it is once, few, many or the class of an expanded clone; other rows omit it.

clone size | J gene | V gene | D gene | CDR3 DNA | CDR3 protein
many | TRBJ2-7 | TRBV29-1 | TRBD2 | TGCAGCGCTGCGGGACTAGCGGGATTAGGCGAGCAGTACTTC | CSAAGLAGLGEQYF
many | TRBJ2-2 | TRBV14 | . | TGTGCCAGCAGCCAAGCGGGGTCCTTAACCTGGGCCGGGGAGCTGTTTTTT | CASSQAGSLTWAGELFF
many | TRBJ1-4 | TRBV7-9 | . | TGTGCCAGCAGGCATAATGAAAAACTGTTTTTT | CASRHNEKLFF
. | TRBJ2-3 | TRBV25-1 | . | TGTGCCAGCAGTTGGACAGATACGCAGTATTTT | CASSWTDTQYF
. | TRBJ2-6 | TRBV11-2 | . | TGTGCCAGCATCCCCGACAGTAACCTTGGGGCCAACGTCCTGACTTTC | CASIPDSNLGANVLTF
. | TRBJ2-1 | TRBV27 | . | TGTGCCAGCAGTCCGAGGGGATCAGGGGATAAGCAGTTCTTC | CASSPRGSGDKQFF
. | TRBJ2-1 | TRBV5-6 | TRBD2 | TGTGCCAGCAGCCCGACGGGACTAGCGGGAGCCAATGAGCAGTTCTTC | CASSPTGLAGANEQFF
. | TRBJ2-3 | TRBV7-9 | . | TGTGCCACCCAGGGGTTCACAGATACGCAGTATTTT | CATQGFTDTQYF
few | TRBJ1-1 | TRBV12-5 | . | TGTGCTAGTGGTTTGGAAGCTGAAGCTTTCTTT | CASGLEAEAFF
. | TRBJ2-5 | TRBV11-2 | . | TGTGCCAGCAGCTTAGTCTCCTGGAAAGAGACCCAGTACTTC | CASSLVSWKETQYF
. | TRBJ1-2 | TRBV5-4 | . | TGTGCCAGCAGCTTGGATGGTAATGGCTACACCTTC | CASSLDGNGYTF
many | TRBJ2-6 | TRBV7-3 | . | TGTGCCAGCAGCTTAGGGCCTGGGGCCAACGTCCTGACTTTC | CASSLGPGANVLTF
few | TRBJ2-3 | TRBV7-7 | TRBD1 | TGTGCTAGCAGCCCGGATATCCAAGTGACAGGGGCCCCATATACGCAGTATTTT | CASSPDIQVTGAPYTQYF
many | TRBJ2-7 | TRBV19 | . | TGTGCCAGTAGTATAGATCGGGGACAAGGTTTCCACGAGCAGTACTTC | CASSIDRGQGFHEQYF
few | TRBJ2-7 | TRBV18 | TRBD1 | TGTGCCAGCTCGGCCGGGACAGGGGTTTACGAGCAGTACTTC | CASSAGTGVYEQYF
. | TRBJ2-2 | TRBV4-2 | . | TGTGCCAGCAGCCAAGAAGGACAGCCGAACACCGGGGAGCTGTTTTTT | CASSQEGQPNTGELFF
. | TRBJ2-3 | TRBV10-3 | TRBD2 | TGTGCCATCAGTGAGCCCACTAGCGGAGGAGATACGCAGTATTTT | CAISEPTSGGDTQYF
. | TRBJ2-3 | TRBV28 | . | TGTGCCAGCAGTTTTCTCATACGGGATACGCAGTATTTT | CASSFLIRDTQYF
few | TRBJ2-1 | TRBV5-5 | . | TGTGCCAGCAGCCTTAGAGGGACGGCAAGCTCCTACAATGAGCAGTTCTTC | CASSLRGTASSYNEQFF
few | TRBJ1-3 | TRBV7-9 | TRBD1 | TGTGCCAGCAGTTTTGAGAGGGGGCGACGAGGAAACACCATATATTTT | CASSFERGRRGNTIYF
. | TRBJ1-5 | TRBV6-6 | . | TGTGCCAGCGCTATTGGACCCAATCAGCCCCAGCATTTT | CASAIGPNQPQHF
. | TRBJ2-7 | TRBV5-4 | TRBD2 | TGTGCCAGCTCCGTTCCCGGGACTAGCGTCGAGCAGTACTTC | CASSVPGTSVEQYF
. | TRBJ2-1 | TRBV7-2 | . | TGTGCCAGCAGCTTAGGGCCTGGGCAGGGGCAGTTCTTC | CASSLGPGQGQFF
many | TRBJ2-1 | TRBV6-1 | TRBD2 | TGTGCCAGCACTGATTCGGGACTAGCGGGCCTAAATGAGCAGTTCTTC | CASTDSGLAGLNEQFF
few | TRBJ2-3 | TRBV6-1 | . | TGTGCCAGCAGTTCCTTAGAGGGAGATACGCAGTATTTT | CASSSLEGDTQYF
. | TRBJ2-5 | TRBV6-6 | . | TGTGCCAGCAGTTACGGGGGGCGGGCAGAGACCCAGTACTTC | CASSYGGRAETQYF
. | TRBJ2-7 | TRBV5-1 | . | TGCGCCAGCAGCCAGGTTCTCGGGAGTCTTTCCTACGAGCAGTACTTC | CASSQVLGSLSYEQYF
few | TRBJ2-3 | TRBV7-9 | . | TGTGCCAGCAGCCTGCAGGGGGATACGCAGTATTTT | CASSLQGDTQYF
many | TRBJ2-3 | TRBV7-2 | . | TGTGCCAGCTCGGGCAGGAAAACGGATACGCAGTATTTT | CASSGRKTDTQYF
few | TRBJ2-4 | TRBV7-9 | . | TGTGCCAGCAGCTTTAGCCTAGCCAAAAACATTCAGTACTTC | CASSFSLAKNIQYF
few | TRBJ1-5 | TRBV2 | TRBD1 | TGTGCCAGCAGTGAAATGGGACAGAGCAATCAGCCCCAGCATTTT | CASSEMGQSNQPQHF
few | TRBJ1-4 | TRBV15 | . | TGTGCCACCAGCAGACCCCAGGGGCTGGCAACTAATGAAAAACTGTTTTTT | CATSRPQGLATNEKLFF
few | TRBJ2-3 | TRBV5-4 | TRBD2 | TGTGCCAGCAGCCTGGGACTAGCGGACCTTACGCAGTATTTT | CASSLGLADLTQYF
. | TRBJ2-5 | TRBV30 | . | TGTGCCTGGAGCCGTGGGGCCCTTAGGGAGACCCAGTACTTC | CAWSRGALRETQYF
few | TRBJ2-4 | TRBV4-2 | TRBD2 | TGTGCCAGCAGCCAAGACGTTCCGGGACTAGCTTACATTCAGTACTTC | CASSQDVPGLAYIQYF
few | TRBJ2-1 | TRBV7-8 | . | TGTGCCACCCGGGACTCCAACTACAATGAGCAGTTCTTC | CATRDSNYNEQFF
many | TRBJ2-2 | TRBV27 | . | TGTGCCAGCAGTTCAGGGGGGGCCGGGGAGCTGTTTTTT | CASSSGGAGELFF
few | TRBJ1-1 | TRBV19 | TRBD1 | TGTGCCAGTAGTCGCGGACAGGTTGACTCTGAAGCTTTCTTT | CASSRGQVDSEAFF
few | TRBJ2-1 | TRBV7-2 | . | TGTGCCAGCAGCCCGCCTCCAGGGATGCGAAATGAGCAGTTCTTC | CASSPPPGMRNEQFF
few | TRBJ2-7 | TRBV28 | . | TGTGCCAGCAGTTTATTAAGGGCGGCCTCCAGTTTCGAAGAGCAGTACTTC | CASSLLRAASSFEEQYF
few | TRBJ2-2 | TRBV6-1 | . | TGTGCCAGCAGTGAACCAGGGGAGAACACCGGGGAGCTGTTTTTT | CASSEPGENTGELFF
. | TRBJ2-7 | TRBV10-3 | TRBD2 | TGTGCCATGCGGACTAGCGGGAGCCCCGAGCAGTACTTC | CAMRTSGSPEQYF
. | TRBJ2-1 | TRBV19 | TRBD1 | TGTGCCAGTAGTAGCAGGACAGGCTACAATGAGCAGTTCTTC | CASSSRTGYNEQFF